Each of the 21 T cell receptor beta chains below was sequenced from the same sample in a study of Graves' ophthalmopathy and Graves' hyperthyroidism. RNA transcripts served as template for amplifying TCR beta CDR3 sequences. An opening RT-PCR round employed HTBI primers and preceded a second-round multiplex PCR. TCRdb independently ran MiXCR on the multiplex PCR reads; one entry per CDR3 protein. The sample has 400,000 to 450,000 distinct CDR3 sequences, roughly 21% seen once; the top ten hold roughly 3%. Material for sequencing was peripheral blood. The origin of the receptors is a woman aged 18-29 years with stable Graves' hyperthyroidism.

J is TRBJ2-2 and V is TRBV6-5; tentative D call: TRBD1 (5 bases). Trimming stripped 0 bases from V and 7 bases from J, with 12 bases between. The CDR3 sequence is 15 residues long. Germline-derived CDR1 and CDR2 are MNHEY and SVGAGI. The chain's CDR3 is CASSYSPGLHGELFF. The CDR3 nucleotides read TGTGCCAGCAGTTACTCACCAGGGTTACACGGGGAGCTGTTTTTT.

This clonotype occurred many times. The CDR3 nucleotides read TGTGCCAGCAGTTTATTTGGTAGCGGGAGCTCCTACGAGCAGTACTTC. It translates to CASSLFGSGSSYEQYF. The rearrangement links TRBV12-3 or TRBV12-4 to TRBJ2-7, with TRBD2 matching over 9 bases. The CDR3 runs 16 residues. V lost 2 bases to trimming and J lost 0 bases; unmatched junction nucleotides: 5.

This clonotype has at least ten counts. The chain recombines TRBV11-1 with TRBJ2-5; tentative D call: TRBD1 (6 bases). V lost 0 bases and J 4 bases, leaving 12 bases between the germline ends. Germline lookup yields CDR1 SGHAT and CDR2 FQDESV (reference sequence). The CDR3 consists of 15 residues. The CDR3 DNA reads TGTGCCAGCAGCTTAGCGTGGACAGTAGGAGAGACCCAGTACTTC. This codes for CASSLAWTVGETQYF.

This clonotype was counted many times. The V gene is TRBV12-3 or TRBV12-4, the J gene TRBJ1-5, with D possibly matching TRBD1 (5 bases). V lost 6 bases and J lost 5, with 17 bases in between. The CDR3 is 15 amino acids. The CDR3 DNA is TGTGCCAGCAGCCTACCAGGGCAGGGCTATCAGCCCCAGCATTTT. Its protein is CASSLPGQGYQPQHF.

The chain links TRBV6-1 to TRBJ2-7; TRBD2 matches 10 bases. The germline gives CDR1 MNHNS, CDR2 SASEGT. V trimming: 3 bases; J trimming: 2 bases; junction bases outside the gene matches: 4. There are 15 residues in the CDR3. In DNA, the CDR3 is TGTGCCAGCAGTGACTGGCTAGCGGGGGCCTACGAGCAGTACTTC. Amino acids: CASSDWLAGAYEQYF.

A word on this clonotype: Possible read error: a much larger clone is one base away. V gene TRBV20-1 combines with J gene TRBJ2-7; D is uncertain. CDR3 length: 12 residues. The germline V gene has CDR1 DFQATT and CDR2 SNEGSKA (reference sequence). The CDR3: CSASPRPHEQDF. The CDR3 DNA sequence: TGCAGTGCTAGTCCCAGACCCCACGAGCAGGACTTC.

This clonotype was detected a few times. The chain recombines TRBV10-2 with TRBJ2-2; TRBD1 matches at 8 bases. Germline V lookup: CDR1 WSHSY, CDR2 SAAADI. CDR3 size: 17 residues. The J segment lost 4 bases and the V segment lost 8 bases, leaving 15 bases of the junction unmatched. The chain's CDR3 is CASAKDRATFRTGELFF. CDR3 DNA sequence: TGCGCCAGCGCCAAGGACAGGGCTACTTTTCGCACCGGGGAGCTGTTTTTT.

This clonotype was seen at least ten times. The chain recombines TRBV6-5 with TRBJ2-5, with TRBD2 identical over 11 bases. Germline values: CDR1 MNHEY, CDR2 SVGAGI. V was clipped by 4 bases and J by 4 bases; unmatched bases: 8. CDR3 length: 16 amino acids. The CDR3 DNA reads TGTGCCAGCAGTTCGTATCTAGCGGGAGGAGGAGAGACCCAGTACTTC. Its translation is CASSSYLAGGGETQYF.

This clonotype showed up just a few times. This chain uses TRBV29-1 with TRBJ2-7, with 12 bases that match TRBD2. Germline loops: CDR1 SQVTM, CDR2 ANQGSEA. This CDR3 comprises 13 residues. The J segment lost 7 bases and the V segment lost 6 bases, leaving 7 bases of the junction unmatched. CDR3 bases: TGCAGCGTCCGACTAGCGGGAGTACGAGAGCAGTACTTC. Translating gives CSVRLAGVREQYF.

This clonotype was seen a few times. The rearrangement joins TRBV30 to TRBJ1-2; 8 positions agree with TRBD1. V was pared by 1 base and J by 2 bases, with 9 bases of the junction left unmatched. The CDR3 contains 16 residues. The germline gives CDR1 GTSNPN, CDR2 SVGIG (reference sequence). The chain's CDR3 is CAWSAGQGGGNYGYTF. The CDR3 coding sequence is TGTGCCTGGAGTGCCGGACAGGGAGGAGGAAACTATGGCTACACCTTC.

This clonotype was seen ten or more times. The rearrangement links TRBV7-3 to TRBJ2-6; 8 positions match TRBD2. The ends lost 1 base at V and 9 bases at J; junction bases unmatched: 11. CDR1 and CDR2 from the germline V gene are SGHTA and FQGTGA. The CDR3 runs to 17 residues. The CDR3 DNA sequence: TGTGCCAGCAGCTTAAGGCTAGCGGGCCGCGGGAACAACGTCCTGACTTTC. This sequence encodes CASSLRLAGRGNNVLTF.

This clonotype was picked up many times. The V call is TRBV6-5, the J call TRBJ2-7, with a possible D match to TRBD1 (5 bases). Germline V gives CDR1 MNHEY, CDR2 SVGAGI. CDR3 length: 16 amino acids. V shed 7 bases and J shed 3 bases, with 22 bases lying between them. The CDR3 loop is CASTSAGAGPYYEQYF. For the CDR3, the DNA is TGTGCCAGCACCTCCGCCGGCGCAGGGCCCTACTACGAGCAGTACTTC.

This clonotype was recorded a few times. V is TRBV6-5 and J is TRBJ1-2; 7 bases align to TRBD1. V was clipped by 4 bases and J by 3 bases; unmatched bases: 5. The CDR3 consists of 14 residues. Germline CDR1 MNHEY, CDR2 SVGAGI. The CDR3 DNA follows: TGTGCCAGCAGTTCCAGGGGGGCCTACTATGGCTACACCTTC. It encodes CASSSRGAYYGYTF.

This clonotype was picked up many times. The chain carries TRBV7-2 and TRBJ2-5, with D possibly being TRBD1 or TRBD2 (5 bases each). V was shortened by 0 bases and J by 5 bases, with 10 bases between the two germline ends. The CDR3 has 14 residues. From germline, CDR1 is SGHTA and CDR2 FQGNSA. CDR3 coding DNA: TGTGCCAGCAGCTTAGCGAGGGGTATGGAGACCCAGTACTTC. It codes for CASSLARGMETQYF. The full variable domain, its missing parts supplied by reference TRBV7-2 and TRBJ2-5, is GAGVSQSPSNKVTEKGKDVELRCDPISGHTALYWYRQSLGQGLEFLIYFQGNSAPDKSGLPSDRFSAERTGGSVSTLTIQRTQQEDSAVYLCASSLARGMETQYFGPGTRLLVL.

This clonotype was observed at least ten times. CDR3 DNA: TGTGCCTGGAGTGCCCGACTAGCGGTCCTCTCCTACGAGCAGTACTTC. Translated, it gives CAWSARLAVLSYEQYF. The gene calls are TRBV30 and TRBJ2-7; 9 nucleotides agree with TRBD2. CDR1 is GTSNPN, CDR2 SVGIG, per germline (reference sequence). The trim removed 1 base at V and 0 bases at J, leaving 7 bases unmatched. This CDR3 is built from 16 residues.

In this sample, this clonotype turned up many times. This chain connects TRBV11-2 to TRBJ2-7; no definite D call. V lost 1 base to trimming and J lost 4 bases, with 8 bases between them. Germline CDR1 SGHAT, CDR2 FQNNGV. CDR3 length: 13 residues. The CDR3 DNA sequence: TGTGCCAGCAGCTTAGCCCCAGGTTACGAGCAGTACTTC. Amino acid sequence: CASSLAPGYEQYF.

The V gene is TRBV29-1, the J gene TRBJ2-7, with TRBD1 matching 8 bases. Germline loops: CDR1 SQVTM, CDR2 ANQGSEA. V was clipped by 6 bases and J by 0 bases; unmatched bases: 10. CDR3 length: 15 residues. As DNA, the CDR3 is TGCAGCGTCGGTATCCGGGACAGGTTCTCCTACGAGCAGTACTTC. This translates into CSVGIRDRFSYEQYF.

This clonotype was seen repeatedly, ten times or more. The chain combines TRBV24-1 with TRBJ1-1; TRBD1 might be the D (6 bases). The CDR3 totals 12 residues. Germline loops: CDR1 KGHDR, CDR2 SFDVKD. The V end was cut by 4 bases, the J end by 10 bases, with 12 bases between. CDR3 coding DNA: TGTGCCACCAGTGACCCAGGGACACGAGCTTTCTTT. Its translation: CATSDPGTRAFF.

This clonotype was found many times. One base away lies a much larger clone, so this may be a sequencing read error. This chain joins TRBV3-1 and TRBJ1-1, with D unclear. The CDR3 runs 13 residues. Trimming cost V 4 bases and J 1 base, with 7 bases left between them. Germline V gene data show CDR1 as LGHDT and CDR2 as YNNKEL (reference sequence). The CDR3 sequence: CASSPEGNTEAFF. Written as DNA, the CDR3 is TGTGCCAGCAGCCCAGAGGGGAACACTGAAGCTTTCTTT. The full variable domain, completed using reference TRBV3-1 and TRBJ1-1, is DTAVSQTPKYLVTQMGNDKSIKCEQNLGHDTMYWYKQDSKKFLKIMFSYNNKELIINETVPNRFSPKSPDKAHLNLHINSLELGDSAVYFCASSPEGNTEAFFGQGTRLTVV.

The rearrangement joins TRBV7-9 to TRBJ2-7; 7 bases agree with TRBD1. The CDR3 length is 15 residues. V was clipped by 3 bases and J by 3 bases; unmatched bases: 8. Per germline, CDR1 SEHNR and CDR2 FQNEAQ (reference sequence). The CDR3: CASSLNRAGGYEQYF. CDR3 in DNA: TGTGCCAGCAGCTTGAATAGGGCAGGGGGCTACGAGCAGTACTTC.

The CDR3 nucleotides read TGTGCCAGCAGTGTGGAGACAGAGAACACTGAAGCTTTCTTT. It specifies CASSVETENTEAFF. V and J are TRBV6-2 or TRBV6-3 and TRBJ1-1; D may be TRBD1 (5 bases). The germline V gene encodes CDR1 MNHEY and CDR2 SVGEGT. The CDR3 runs to 14 residues. Trimming removed 5 bases from V and 1 base from J, with 11 bases in between.